This T cell receptor (beta chain) was identified during a study of blood T cell repertoires in COVID-19. Study as a whole: COVID-19 samples from acute and convalescent phases originated in the United States, Italy and Spain. Sources were T cells, B-cell-depleted T cells, or PBMCs; the material itself was cDNA or gDNA.

The CDR3 has 20 residues. The V gene's germline CDR1 is SGHRS and CDR2 YFSETQ. V dropped 4 bases and J dropped 0; count of bases not matched to a gene: 18. TCRdb's copy holds only in-frame clones and misses some; the assay was immunoSEQ multiplex PCR. The table includes just under 65,000 clones, roughly 75% detected once. Sequenced: peripheral blood. This TCR was recovered from a man between 60 and 75 years old with COVID-19, enrolled during active disease. V gene TRBV5-1 combines with J gene TRBJ2-1, with 8 positions matching TRBD2. CDR3 in DNA: TGCGCCAGCAGCCCCGGGGGGGCGGGAGTGACGCGGAACTCCTACAATGAGCAGTTCTTC. This encodes CASSPGGAGVTRNSYNEQFF.